Listed below are T cell receptor beta chains from one sample, sequenced in a study of T cell responses to AZD1222 COVID-19 vaccine. Using immunoSEQ multiplex PCR, the repertoire was profiled, and TCRdb retains in-frame clones only, with some absent. The sample includes about 140,000 clones, roughly 88% of them seen just once. The specimen was peripheral blood, collected 28 days after the second AZD1222 dose. The source of these receptors is an adult who received the AZD1222 COVID-19 vaccine. Both conserved end residues are trimmed from each CDR3.

J	V	CDR3
TRBJ2-7	TRBV7-2	ASSLRSEFPYEQY
TRBJ1-5	TRBV6-6	ASSRYTGLSDQPQH
TRBJ1-5	TRBV5-1	ASSLEGRQPQH
TRBJ2-1	TRBV6-1	ASSEFYGTTYRQQF
TRBJ1-1	TRBV5-1	ASSDQGAGTEAF
TRBJ2-7	TRBV21-1	ASSGRDRQLLGDEQY
TRBJ1-6	TRBV10-3	AISARTGSSYNSPLH
TRBJ1-3	TRBV7-9	ASSAARAAPSGNTIY
TRBJ1-2	TRBV11-1	ASSPYYRDYGYT
TRBJ2-7	TRBV6-2/TRBV6-3	ASSSPADSYEQY
TRBJ2-4	TRBV12-5	ASGPPGGSIQY
TRBJ1-1	TRBV5-6	ASSPRGEGAGNTEAF
TRBJ2-1	TRBV7-2	ASSLSPASGLYNEQF